Following are 24 T cell receptor beta chains from one sample sequenced in a study of blood T cell repertoires in COVID-19. Sequencing was performed with immunoSEQ multiplex PCR; in TCRdb, only in-frame clones are kept and a portion is missing. The table lists roughly 100,000 clones, about 86% of them singletons. The sequenced material came from peripheral blood. Source of these receptors: a woman in her seventies with acute or convalescent COVID-19.

This chain connects TRBV24-1 to TRBJ2-1; the D gene is possibly TRBD1 (5 bases). This CDR3 contains 13 residues. V was pared by 5 bases and J by 4 bases, with 8 bases between. Germline V gene sequence: CDR1 KGHDR, CDR2 SFDVKD. CDR3 sequence reads: CATSADRYNEQFF. In DNA, the CDR3 is TGTGCCACCAGTGCCGACAGATACAATGAGCAGTTCTTC.

V and J are TRBV7-3 and TRBJ2-7; possibly TRBD1 for D (5 bases). Between the trimmed V and J ends, which lost 2 bases and 5 bases, there was a span of 13 bases. CDR1 is SGHTA, CDR2 FQGTGA, per germline. The CDR3 totals 14 residues. The CDR3 sequence: CASSLGSPGNEQYF. The CDR3, as DNA: TGTGCCAGCAGCTTAGGGTCTCCAGGGAACGAGCAGTACTTC.

This chain links TRBV3-1 (or the pseudogene TRBV3-2) with TRBJ1-3; 8 positions match TRBD1. Germline lookup yields CDR1 LGHDT and CDR2 YNNKEL (reference sequence). V shed 4 bases, J shed 3 bases, and the junction held 5 bases outside the gene matches. This CDR3 contains 15 residues. The CDR3 is CASSLDRVGGNTIYF. DNA of the CDR3: TGTGCCAGCAGCCTGGACAGGGTCGGTGGAAACACCATATATTTT.

V usage is TRBV3-1 (or the pseudogene TRBV3-2) and J usage is TRBJ2-3; the D is unclear. The CDR3 extends over 14 amino acids. V was shortened by 0 bases and J by 1 base, with 5 bases between the two germline ends. CDR1 and CDR2 (germline): LGHDT, YNNKEL (reference sequence). CDR3 residues: CASSQDSGTDTQYF. CDR3 nucleotides: TGTGCCAGCAGCCAAGATTCGGGCACAGATACGCAGTATTTT.

The genes are TRBV7-9 and TRBJ1-1, with D possibly matching TRBD1 (5 bases). This CDR3 contains 14 residues. Per the germline V gene, CDR1 is SEHNR and CDR2 is FQNEAQ (reference sequence). The V end was cut by 6 bases, the J end by 1 base, with 12 bases between. CDR3 nucleotides: TGTGCCAGCAGGTTCGACGGACAGAACACTGAAGCTTTCTTT. This encodes CASRFDGQNTEAFF. Variable domain in full (rest from reference TRBV7-9 and TRBJ1-1): DTGVSQNPRHKITKRGQNVTFRCDPISEHNRLYWYRQTLGQGPEFLTYFQNEAQLEKSRLLSDRFSAERPKGSFSTLEIQRTEQGDSAMYLCASRFDGQNTEAFFGQGTRLTVV.

The gene calls are TRBV4-1 and TRBJ1-2; 7 bases agree with TRBD1. Germline V gene lookup returns CDR1 MGHRA and CDR2 YSYEKL. Germline trimming cut 1 base from V and 2 bases from J; bases unmatched to any gene: 1. The CDR3 covers 14 residues. This CDR3 reads CASSQGGGNYGYTF. The CDR3, as DNA: TGCGCCAGCAGCCAAGGAGGGGGCAACTATGGCTACACCTTC.

The chain is built from TRBV11-2 and TRBJ2-7; a possible D gene is TRBD1 (6 bases). This CDR3 comprises 13 residues. Looked up from germline, CDR1 is SGHAT and CDR2 is FQNNGV. The V and J ends lost 6 bases and 6 bases respectively, with 15 bases between them. As DNA, the CDR3 is TGTGCCAGCAGATCCCCCGGGACAAGCGAGCAGTACTTC. Residues: CASRSPGTSEQYF.

The chain combines TRBV27 with TRBJ1-6; 9 bases line up with TRBD1. Trimming took 5 bases from V and 2 from J; bases not matched to a gene: 4. CDR1 and CDR2 from the germline V gene are MNHEY and SMNVEV (reference sequence). This CDR3 comprises 16 residues. The DNA of the CDR3 is TGTGCCAGCAGTCACTGGGACAGGGCCTATAATTCACCCCTCCACTTT. Protein product: CASSHWDRAYNSPLHF.

The chain recombines TRBV3-1 (or the pseudogene TRBV3-2) with TRBJ1-1, with D perhaps matching TRBD1 (6 bases). The V and J ends lost 4 bases and 10 bases respectively, with 13 bases between them. Germline CDR1 LGHDT, CDR2 YNNKEL (reference sequence). The CDR3 extends over 12 amino acids. The CDR3 reads CASSPQGGGAFF. The CDR3, as DNA: TGTGCCAGCAGCCCTCAAGGGGGGGGAGCTTTCTTT.

V gene TRBV5-1 combines with J gene TRBJ1-4; a possible D gene is TRBD1 (6 bases). The germline CDR1 and CDR2 sequences are SGHRS and YFSETQ. Trimming took off 4 bases at V and 5 bases at J, with 12 bases between the two ends. CDR3 length equals 14 residues. CDR3 sequence: CASSPQGTNEKLFF. The DNA of the CDR3 is TGCGCCAGCAGCCCGCAGGGGACGAATGAAAAACTGTTTTTT.

The rearrangement joins TRBV19 to TRBJ2-7; 10 bases agree with TRBD1. The CDR3 has 15 residues. J lost 3 bases, V lost 4 bases, and 6 bases had no gene match. Germline V gene lookup returns CDR1 LNHDA and CDR2 SQIVND (reference sequence). The CDR3 region is CASSTAGQGVYEQYF. In DNA, the CDR3 is TGTGCCAGTAGTACCGCCGGACAGGGGGTCTACGAGCAGTACTTC.

This clone was recorded a few times. The chain has TRBV5-6 and TRBJ1-3, with D possibly being TRBD1 (6 bases). Between the trimmed V and J ends, which lost 5 bases and 0 bases, there was a span of 15 bases. CDR3 length: 16 amino acids. Looked up from germline, CDR1 is SGHDT and CDR2 is YYEEEE. The CDR3 here is CASRSTGTSSGNTIYF. The CDR3 nucleotides are TGTGCCAGCAGGTCGACAGGTACTAGCTCTGGAAACACCATATATTTT.

The chain links TRBV5-1 to TRBJ2-1, with 8 bases fitting TRBD1. The germline gives CDR1 SGHRS, CDR2 YFSETQ. This CDR3 has 15 amino acids. Unmatched junction bases numbered 10, after V lost 2 bases and J lost 9 bases. CDR3 sequence: CASSFVDREEGEQFF. Written as DNA, the CDR3 is TGCGCCAGCAGCTTCGTGGACAGGGAGGAAGGTGAGCAGTTCTTC.

The chain recombines TRBV10-3 with TRBJ2-3; 7 positions agree with TRBD2. CDR1 is ENHRY, CDR2 SYGVKD, per germline. The V segment lost 4 bases and the J segment 3 bases; nucleotides outside the gene matches: 4. This CDR3 has 14 amino acids. Here the CDR3 reads CAISAGLKTDTQYF. The CDR3 DNA reads as TGTGCCATCAGTGCGGGACTAAAAACAGATACGCAGTATTTT.

The rearrangement joins TRBV14 to TRBJ2-7; 11 nucleotides agree with TRBD2. This CDR3 is 15 amino acids long. Losses at the gene ends were 3 bases for V and 6 bases for J; bases not matched to a gene: 7. Germline CDR1 and CDR2: SGHDN and FVKESK. The CDR3 DNA reads TGTGCCAGCAGCCAGCAAGGACTAGCGGGCTCCGAGCAGTACTTC. This gives the protein CASSQQGLAGSEQYF.

Only a few counts were recorded for this clone. The chain carries TRBV5-4 and TRBJ2-6, with D perhaps TRBD2 (6 bases). Germline values: CDR1 SGHNT, CDR2 YYREEE (reference sequence). V lost 4 bases to trimming and J lost 1 base, with 9 bases between them. The CDR3 covers 15 residues. The CDR3 sequence: CASSKEGSGANVLTF. CDR3 bases: TGTGCCAGCAGCAAGGAGGGTTCTGGGGCCAACGTCCTGACTTTC.

The table lists this clone with a few counts. The chain couples TRBV28 to TRBJ2-2, with D tentatively TRBD1 (8 bases). Trimming stripped 5 bases from V and 6 bases from J, with 16 bases between. This CDR3 comprises 15 residues. From germline, CDR1 is MDHEN and CDR2 SYDVKM. This CDR3 is CASSLTGGDSGELFF. The DNA for the CDR3 is TGTGCCAGCAGTCTTACAGGGGGGGACTCCGGGGAGCTGTTTTTT.

This sequence joins TRBV5-1 and TRBJ1-3, with 9 bases that match TRBD1. J gave up 0 bases and V 4 bases, and 5 bases lay outside the gene matches. The CDR3 covers 16 residues. Per germline, CDR1 SGHRS and CDR2 YFSETQ. As DNA, the CDR3 is TGCGCCAGCAGCCCCCAGACAGGGGGCTCTGGAAACACCATATATTTT. It codes for CASSPQTGGSGNTIYF.

The chain carries TRBV30 and TRBJ2-4; D is possibly TRBD1 (5 bases). Germline V CDR1 and CDR2: GTSNPN, SVGIG (reference sequence). The CDR3 loop spans 13 amino acids. Trimming took off 3 bases at V and 8 bases at J, with 14 bases between the two ends. CDR3 sequence: CAWRWQGGDIQYF. CDR3 sequence (DNA): TGTGCCTGGAGGTGGCAGGGTGGAGACATTCAGTACTTC.

The chain uses TRBV27 and TRBJ2-7; 9 nucleotides match TRBD1. Trimming cost V 2 bases and J 4 bases; bases outside gene matches: 9. Germline CDR1 is MNHEY and CDR2 is SMNVEV (reference sequence). The CDR3 runs to 16 residues. The DNA of the CDR3 is TGTGCCAGCAGTTTAAAGACAGGGGGGTTTTATTACGAGCAGTACTTC. It encodes CASSLKTGGFYYEQYF.

This rearrangement joins TRBV9 to TRBJ2-7; 7 bases agree with TRBD1. V lost 4 bases and J lost 0; bases outside the gene matches: 4. CDR1 and CDR2 (germline): SGDLS, YYNGEE. The CDR3 runs to 14 residues. The CDR3 loop is CASSPWDSSYEQYF. DNA for the CDR3: TGTGCCAGCAGCCCTTGGGACAGCTCCTACGAGCAGTACTTC.

The V gene is TRBV6-1, the J gene TRBJ1-1, with 8 bases that match TRBD1. V dropped 2 bases and J dropped 2; count of bases not matched to a gene: 16. Germline V lookup: CDR1 MNHNS, CDR2 SASEGT. This CDR3 comprises 19 residues. For the CDR3, the DNA is TGTGCCAGCAGTGAACCACCCAGGGGGCGCCTCAGTCTAAACACTGAAGCTTTCTTT. Protein: CASSEPPRGRLSLNTEAFF.

The gene calls are TRBV7-9 and TRBJ2-1; weak D call: TRBD2 (6 bases). The germline CDR1 and CDR2 sequences are SEHNR and FQNEAQ (reference sequence). The germline V and J ends were trimmed by 6 bases and 9 bases, with 27 bases remaining between them. There are 17 residues in the CDR3. The DNA of the CDR3 is TGTGCCAGCAGTTCTTCTAGTTCGGAGACTAGATGGCGTGAGCAGTTCTTC. This sequence encodes CASSSSSSETRWREQFF.

The V call is TRBV3-1 (or the pseudogene TRBV3-2), the J call TRBJ2-5; TRBD1 might be the D (6 bases). V was trimmed by 8 bases and J by 4 bases, leaving 17 bases between them. CDR1 and CDR2 from the germline V gene are LGHDT and YNNKEL (reference sequence). CDR3 length equals 14 residues. The CDR3 here is CASSVAGVGETQYF. DNA for the CDR3: TGTGCCAGCTCCGTGGCAGGGGTGGGAGAGACCCAGTACTTC.